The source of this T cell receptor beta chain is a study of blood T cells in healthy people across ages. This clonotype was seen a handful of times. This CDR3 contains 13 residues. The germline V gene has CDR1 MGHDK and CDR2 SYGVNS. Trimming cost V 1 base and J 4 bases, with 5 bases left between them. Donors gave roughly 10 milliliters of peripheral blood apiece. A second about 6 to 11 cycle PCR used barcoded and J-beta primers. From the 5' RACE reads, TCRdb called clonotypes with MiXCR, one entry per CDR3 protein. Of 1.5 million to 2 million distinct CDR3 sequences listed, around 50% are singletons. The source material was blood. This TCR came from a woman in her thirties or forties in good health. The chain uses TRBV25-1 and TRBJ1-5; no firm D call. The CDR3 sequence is CASSESGNQPQHF. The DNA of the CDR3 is TGTGCCAGCAGTGAATCGGGGAATCAGCCCCAGCATTTT.